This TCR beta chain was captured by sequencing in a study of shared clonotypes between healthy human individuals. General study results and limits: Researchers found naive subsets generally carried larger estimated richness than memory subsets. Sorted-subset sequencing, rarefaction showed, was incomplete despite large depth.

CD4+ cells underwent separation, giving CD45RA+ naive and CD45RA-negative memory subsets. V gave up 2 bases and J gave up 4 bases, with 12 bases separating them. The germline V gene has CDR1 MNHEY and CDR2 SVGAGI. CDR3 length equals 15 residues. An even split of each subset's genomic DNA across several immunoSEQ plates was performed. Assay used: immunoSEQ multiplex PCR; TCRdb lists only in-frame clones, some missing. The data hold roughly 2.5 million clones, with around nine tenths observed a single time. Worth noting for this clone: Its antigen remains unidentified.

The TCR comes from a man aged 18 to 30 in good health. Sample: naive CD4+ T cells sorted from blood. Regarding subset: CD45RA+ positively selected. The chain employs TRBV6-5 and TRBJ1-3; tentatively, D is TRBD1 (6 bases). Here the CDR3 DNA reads TGTGCCAGCAGTTACCAACAGGGTTCCGGAAACACCATATATTTT. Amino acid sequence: CASSYQQGSGNTIYF.